This TCR beta chain was identified in a study of OX40 agonist ivuxolimab in advanced cancers. Study-wide background: Intravenous ivuxolimab was administered to patients every 2 weeks at 0.01 to 10 mg/kg. Three partial responders included one hepatocellular carcinoma patient and two cutaneous melanoma patients.

The CDR3 loop spans 15 amino acids. V lost 2 bases and J lost 2; bases outside the gene matches: 5. Germline CDR1 SGDLS, CDR2 YYNGEE. Only in-frame clones appear in the TCRdb table, and some are missing; sequencing was by immunoSEQ multiplex PCR. Counted here are about 50,000 clones, about 93% occurring once; the ten biggest clones make up 18%. Points from the study as a whole: Several nonresponders also turned out to have low normalized T-cell clonal expansion. Doses of 0.1 to 3.0 mg/kg were accompanied by clonal expansion of CD4+ and CD8+ blood T cells by week 6.

This clone occurred a few times. The antigen is unknown. The receptor's source is an adult with an advanced solid tumor such as melanoma, head and neck, liver or kidney cancer. The rearrangement uses TRBV9 and TRBJ2-3; 7 nucleotides agree with TRBD2. The input for sequencing was CD4+ or CD8+ T cells sorted from blood, taken in a trial of the OX40 agonist ivuxolimab. The CDR3 bases are TGTGCCAGCAGCGTGGCTAGCGGTTTCACAGATACGCAGTATTTT. This encodes CASSVASGFTDTQYF.